This T cell receptor (beta chain) was captured in a study of T-cell memory formation after mild COVID-19. From germline, CDR1 is SGHTA and CDR2 FQGTGA. The CDR3 extends over 13 amino acids. Losses at the gene ends were 5 bases for V and 8 bases for J; bases not matched to a gene: 6. TCRdb re-called the 5' RACE reads through MiXCR, storing one row per CDR3 protein. The sample contains roughly 170,000 distinct CDR3 sequences, 15% to 20% of which appear only once. Sequencing used PBMCs or a T cell subset sorted from them (not recorded which). This receptor was taken from a man between 18 and 29 years old who had mild COVID-19 (a few samples of this study predate the infection). Cell type and time point are not known. This sequence joins TRBV7-3 and TRBJ2-3; TRBD2 agrees at 8 bases. The CDR3 sequence: CASSPRGGGTQYF. CDR3 DNA sequence: TGTGCCAGCAGCCCACGGGGGGGCGGTACGCAGTATTTT.